The entry below gives a single TCR beta chain sequence along with its context. Its cognate antigen is unknown. With the Oncomine TCR Beta short-read assay, DNA from cultured CD4+ T cells was sequenced. A single record per CDR3 protein comes from TCRdb applying MiXCR to the PCR reads. The table records 25,000 or so distinct CDR3 sequences, roughly two thirds of them present only once. This sample was taken from a study of vaccination and CD4 T cells after COVID-19. The wider study: The convalescent group had six males, four females, seven Caucasians, two Asians, one multiracial. Across the group, participants received two doses of either BNT162b2 or mRNA-1273 vaccine. No peptide, an HIV-1 Nef pool, or a CEFX pool was what each control culture received.

Germline CDR1 and CDR2: ENHRY and SYGVKD. Trimming stripped 10 bases from V and 7 bases from J, with 23 bases between. The length of the CDR3 is 15 residues. Whole-study findings and limits: Post-vaccination reactive clonotypes (median about 40) did not differ significantly from post-infection (about 20).

Documented treatment: roughly 10-day PBMC culture with coronavirus spike peptide pools or control peptides (ViraFEST assay). This clonotype was sampled from a human donor who received a COVID-19 vaccine. The V gene is TRBV10-3, the J gene TRBJ2-1, with D tentatively TRBD1 or TRBD2 (5 bases each). Sequenced here: CD4+ T cells from blood, cultured in vitro, sampled after SARS-CoV-2 vaccination. CDR3 nucleotides: TGTGCCACTATACCGGGGCAGGTTGGGGCTAATGAGCAGTTCTTC. Its protein product is CATIPGQVGANEQFF.